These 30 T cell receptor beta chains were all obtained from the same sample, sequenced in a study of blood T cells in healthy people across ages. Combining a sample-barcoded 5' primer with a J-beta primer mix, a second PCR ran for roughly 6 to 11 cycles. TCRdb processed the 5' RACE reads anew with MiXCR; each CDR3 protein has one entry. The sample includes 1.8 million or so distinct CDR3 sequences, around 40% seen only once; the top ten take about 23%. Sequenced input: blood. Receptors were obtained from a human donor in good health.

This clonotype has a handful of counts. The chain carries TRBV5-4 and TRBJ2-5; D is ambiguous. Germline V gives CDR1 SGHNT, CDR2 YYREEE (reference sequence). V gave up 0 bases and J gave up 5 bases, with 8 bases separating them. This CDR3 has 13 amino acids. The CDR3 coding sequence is TGTGCCAGCAGCTTGGAACTCGCGGAGACCCAGTACTTC. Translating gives CASSLELAETQYF. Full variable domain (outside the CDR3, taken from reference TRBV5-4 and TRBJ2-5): ETGVTQSPTHLIKTRGQQVTLRCSSQSGHNTVSWYQQALGQGPQFIFQYYREEENGRGNFPPRFSGLQFPNYSSELNVNALELDDSALYLCASSLELAETQYFGPGTRLLVL.

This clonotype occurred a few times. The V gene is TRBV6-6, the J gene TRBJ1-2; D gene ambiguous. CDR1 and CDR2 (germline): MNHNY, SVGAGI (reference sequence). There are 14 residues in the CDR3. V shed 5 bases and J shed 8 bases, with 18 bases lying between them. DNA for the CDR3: TGTGCCAGCAGTACCGTTGGGGAGGCCACGGGCTACACCTTC. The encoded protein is CASSTVGEATGYTF.

The CDR3 region has the DNA TGTGCCAGCAGCAACGGACGGACTTATAATGAAAAACTGTTTTTT. It encodes CASSNGRTYNEKLFF. This chain connects TRBV7-6 to TRBJ1-4, with D unclear. V lost 5 bases to trimming and J lost 4 bases, with 14 bases between them. Germline lookup yields CDR1 SGHVS and CDR2 FNYEAQ. The CDR3 runs to 15 residues.

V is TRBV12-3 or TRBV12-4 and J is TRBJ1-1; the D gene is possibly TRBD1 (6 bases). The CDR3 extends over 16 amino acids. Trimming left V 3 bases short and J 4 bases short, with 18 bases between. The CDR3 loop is CASSLGAGESSTEAFF. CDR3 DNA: TGTGCCAGCAGTTTGGGGGCAGGGGAGAGTAGCACTGAAGCTTTCTTT.

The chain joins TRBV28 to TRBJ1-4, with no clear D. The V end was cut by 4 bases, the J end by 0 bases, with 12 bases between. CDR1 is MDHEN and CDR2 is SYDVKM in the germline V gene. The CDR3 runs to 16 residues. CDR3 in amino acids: CASSSHREATNEKLFF. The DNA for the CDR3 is TGTGCCAGCAGTTCCCATCGAGAAGCAACTAATGAAAAACTGTTTTTT.

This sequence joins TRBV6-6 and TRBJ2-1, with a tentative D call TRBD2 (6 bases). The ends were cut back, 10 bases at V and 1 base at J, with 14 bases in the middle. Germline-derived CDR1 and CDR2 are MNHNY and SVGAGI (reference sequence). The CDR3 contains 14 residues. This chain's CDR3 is CATRGSGSYNEQFF. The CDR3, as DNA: TGTGCCACCCGGGGGAGTGGTTCCTACAATGAGCAGTTCTTC.

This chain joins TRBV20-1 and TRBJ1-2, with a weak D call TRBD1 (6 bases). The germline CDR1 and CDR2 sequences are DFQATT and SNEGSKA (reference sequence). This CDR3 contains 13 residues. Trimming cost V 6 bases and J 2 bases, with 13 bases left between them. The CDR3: CSAAQGANYGYTF. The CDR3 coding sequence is TGCAGTGCCGCACAGGGTGCAAACTATGGCTACACCTTC.

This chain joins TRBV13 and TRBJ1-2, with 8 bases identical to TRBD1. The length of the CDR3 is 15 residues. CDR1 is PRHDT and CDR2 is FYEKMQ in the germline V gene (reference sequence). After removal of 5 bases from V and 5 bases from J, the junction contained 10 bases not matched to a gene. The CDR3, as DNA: TGTGCCAGCAGCCCGCCGGACAGGGTTGGGTATGGCTACACCTTC. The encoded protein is CASSPPDRVGYGYTF.

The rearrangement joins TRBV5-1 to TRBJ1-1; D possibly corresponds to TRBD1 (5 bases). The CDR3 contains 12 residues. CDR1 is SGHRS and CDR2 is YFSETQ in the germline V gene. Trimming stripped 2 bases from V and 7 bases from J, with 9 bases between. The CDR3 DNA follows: TGCGCCAGCAGCTTTTGGGGCGGTGAAGCTTTCTTT. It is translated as CASSFWGGEAFF.

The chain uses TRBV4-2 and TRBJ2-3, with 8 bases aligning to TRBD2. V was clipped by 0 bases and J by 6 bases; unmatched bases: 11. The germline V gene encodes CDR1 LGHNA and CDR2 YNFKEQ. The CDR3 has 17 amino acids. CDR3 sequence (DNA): TGTGCCAGCAGCCAAGAGCCCGTCGGGGGGGAGTCGGATACGCAGTATTTT. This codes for CASSQEPVGGESDTQYF.

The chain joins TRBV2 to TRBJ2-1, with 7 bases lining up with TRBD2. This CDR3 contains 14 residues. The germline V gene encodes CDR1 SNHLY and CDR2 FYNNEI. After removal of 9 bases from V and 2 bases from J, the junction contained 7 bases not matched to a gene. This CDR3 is CASQGLVAYNEQFF. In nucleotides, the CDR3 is TGTGCCAGTCAAGGACTAGTCGCCTACAATGAGCAGTTCTTC.

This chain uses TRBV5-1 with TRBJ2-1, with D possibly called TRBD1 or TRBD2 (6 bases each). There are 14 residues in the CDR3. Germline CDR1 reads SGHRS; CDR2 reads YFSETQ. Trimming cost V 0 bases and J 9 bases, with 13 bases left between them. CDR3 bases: TGCGCCAGCAGCTTGGCGCCCGGGGGCAGTGAGCAGTTCTTC. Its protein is CASSLAPGGSEQFF. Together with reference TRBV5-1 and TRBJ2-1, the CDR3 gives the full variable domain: KAGVTQTPRYLIKTRGQQVTLSCSPISGHRSVSWYQQTPGQGLQFLFEYFSETQRNKGNFPGRFSGRQFSNSRSEMNVSTLELGDSALYLCASSLAPGGSEQFFGPGTRLTVL.

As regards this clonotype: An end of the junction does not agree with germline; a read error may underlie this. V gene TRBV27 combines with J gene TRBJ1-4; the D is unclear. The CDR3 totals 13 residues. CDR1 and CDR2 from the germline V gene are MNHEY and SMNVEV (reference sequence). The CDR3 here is CAGSLWADEKLFF. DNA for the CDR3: TGTGCCGGCAGTTTATGGGCGGATGAAAAACTGTTTTTT.

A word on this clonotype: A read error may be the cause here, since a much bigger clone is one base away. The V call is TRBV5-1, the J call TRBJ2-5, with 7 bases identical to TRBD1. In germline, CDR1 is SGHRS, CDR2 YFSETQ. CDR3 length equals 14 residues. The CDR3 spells CASSLGDSQETRYF. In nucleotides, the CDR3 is TGCGCCAGCAGCTTGGGGGACAGCCAAGAGACCCGGTACTTC.

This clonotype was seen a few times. CDR3 sequence: CASNHLTGTGMNTEAFF. The CDR3 DNA follows: TGTGCCAGCAACCACCTAACCGGGACGGGGATGAACACTGAAGCTTTCTTT. The chain combines TRBV6-6 with TRBJ1-1; maybe TRBD1 (5 bases). V was cut by 7 bases and J by 0 bases, with 21 bases left in between. The germline gives CDR1 MNHNY, CDR2 SVGAGI (reference sequence). The CDR3 sequence is 17 residues long.

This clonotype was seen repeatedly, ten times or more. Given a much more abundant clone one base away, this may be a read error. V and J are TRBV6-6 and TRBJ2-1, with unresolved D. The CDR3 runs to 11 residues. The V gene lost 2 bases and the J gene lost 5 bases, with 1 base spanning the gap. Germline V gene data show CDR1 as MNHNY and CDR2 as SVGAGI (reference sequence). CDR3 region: CASSYDNEQFF. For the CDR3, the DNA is TGTGCCAGCAGTTACGACAATGAGCAGTTCTTC.

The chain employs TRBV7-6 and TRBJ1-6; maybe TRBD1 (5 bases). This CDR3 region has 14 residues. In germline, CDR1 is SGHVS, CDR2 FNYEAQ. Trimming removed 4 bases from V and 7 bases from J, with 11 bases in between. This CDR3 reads CASSCAGSNSPLHF. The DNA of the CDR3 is TGTGCCAGCAGCTGCGCAGGGTCGAATTCACCCCTCCACTTT. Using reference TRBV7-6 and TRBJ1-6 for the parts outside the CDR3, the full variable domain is GAGVSQSPRYKVTKRGQDVALRCDPISGHVSLYWYRQALGQGPEFLTYFNYEAQQDKSGLPNDRFSAERPEGSISTLTIQRTEQRDSAMYRCASSCAGSNSPLHFGNGTRLTVT.

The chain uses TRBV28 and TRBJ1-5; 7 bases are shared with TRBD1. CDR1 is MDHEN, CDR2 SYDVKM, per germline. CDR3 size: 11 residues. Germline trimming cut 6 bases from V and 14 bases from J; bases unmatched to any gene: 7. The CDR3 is CASSQVQGEHF. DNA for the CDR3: TGTGCCAGCAGCCAGGTCCAGGGGGAGCATTTT.

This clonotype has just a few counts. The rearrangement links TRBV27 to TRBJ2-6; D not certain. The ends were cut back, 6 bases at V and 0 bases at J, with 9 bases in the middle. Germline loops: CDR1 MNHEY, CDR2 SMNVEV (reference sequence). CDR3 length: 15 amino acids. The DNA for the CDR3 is TGTGCCAGCAGCATTACCATCTCTGGGGCCAACGTCCTGACTTTC. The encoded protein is CASSITISGANVLTF.

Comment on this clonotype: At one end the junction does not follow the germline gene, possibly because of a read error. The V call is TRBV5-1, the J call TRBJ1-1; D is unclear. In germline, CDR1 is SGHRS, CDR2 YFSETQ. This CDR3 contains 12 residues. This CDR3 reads CASPHPDTETFF. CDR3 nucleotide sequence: TGCGCCAGTCCCCACCCCGACACTGAAACTTTCTTT. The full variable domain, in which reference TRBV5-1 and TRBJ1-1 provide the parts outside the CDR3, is KAGVTQTPRYLIKTRGQQVTLSCSPISGHRSVSWYQQTPGQGLQFLFEYFSETQRNKGNFPGRFSGRQFSNSRSEMNVSTLELGDSALYLCASPHPDTETFFGQGTRLTVV.

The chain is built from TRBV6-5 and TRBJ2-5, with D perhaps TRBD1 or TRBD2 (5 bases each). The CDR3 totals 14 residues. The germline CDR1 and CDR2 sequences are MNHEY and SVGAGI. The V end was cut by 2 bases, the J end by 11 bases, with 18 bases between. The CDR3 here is CASSYGPYGGEQYF. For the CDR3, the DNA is TGTGCCAGCAGTTACGGGCCCTATGGGGGAGAGCAGTACTTC.

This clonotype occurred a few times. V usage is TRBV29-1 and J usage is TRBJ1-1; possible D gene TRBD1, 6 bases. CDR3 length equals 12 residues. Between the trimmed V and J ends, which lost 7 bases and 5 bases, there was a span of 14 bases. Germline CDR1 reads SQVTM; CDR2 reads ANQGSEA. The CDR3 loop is CSGKQGETEAFF. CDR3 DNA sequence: TGCAGCGGAAAACAGGGTGAGACTGAAGCTTTCTTT. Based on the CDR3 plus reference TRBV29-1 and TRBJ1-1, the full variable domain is SAVISQKPSRDICQRGTSLTIQCQVDSQVTMMFWYRQQPGQSLTLIATANQGSEATYESGFVIDKFPISRPNLTFSTLTVSNMSPEDSSIYLCSGKQGETEAFFGQGTRLTVV.

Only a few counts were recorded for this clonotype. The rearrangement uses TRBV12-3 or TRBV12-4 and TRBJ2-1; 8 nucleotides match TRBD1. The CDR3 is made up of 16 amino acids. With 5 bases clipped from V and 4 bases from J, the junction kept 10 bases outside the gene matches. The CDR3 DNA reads TGTGCCAGCAGTCCCCCGATTGGACAGGGATACAATGAGCAGTTCTTC. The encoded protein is CASSPPIGQGYNEQFF.

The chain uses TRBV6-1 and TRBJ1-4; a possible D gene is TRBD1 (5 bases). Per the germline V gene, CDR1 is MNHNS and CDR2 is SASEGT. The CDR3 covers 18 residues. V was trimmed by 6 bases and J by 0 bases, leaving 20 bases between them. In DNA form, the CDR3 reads TGTGCCAGCAGCCTACAAGGAGGGGCCTACGCAACTAATGAAAAACTGTTTTTT. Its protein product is CASSLQGGAYATNEKLFF.

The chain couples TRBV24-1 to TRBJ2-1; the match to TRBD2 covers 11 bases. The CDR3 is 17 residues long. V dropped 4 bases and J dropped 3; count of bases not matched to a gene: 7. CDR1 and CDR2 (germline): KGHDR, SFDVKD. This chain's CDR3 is CATSDSTSGANYNEQFF. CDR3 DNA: TGTGCCACCAGTGACTCGACTAGCGGGGCCAACTACAATGAGCAGTTCTTC.

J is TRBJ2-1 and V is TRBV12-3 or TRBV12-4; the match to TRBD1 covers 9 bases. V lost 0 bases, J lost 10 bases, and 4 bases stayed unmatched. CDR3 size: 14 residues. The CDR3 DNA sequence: TGTGCCAGCAGTTTAGCGGGACAGGGTTGGGAGCAGTTCTTC. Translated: CASSLAGQGWEQFF.

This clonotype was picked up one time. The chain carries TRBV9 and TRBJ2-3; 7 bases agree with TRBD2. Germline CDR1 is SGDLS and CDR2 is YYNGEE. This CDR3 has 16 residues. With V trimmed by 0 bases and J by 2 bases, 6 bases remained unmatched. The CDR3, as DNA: TGTGCCAGCAGCGTAGATCCAGCGGGGACCACAGATACGCAGTATTTT. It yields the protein CASSVDPAGTTDTQYF.

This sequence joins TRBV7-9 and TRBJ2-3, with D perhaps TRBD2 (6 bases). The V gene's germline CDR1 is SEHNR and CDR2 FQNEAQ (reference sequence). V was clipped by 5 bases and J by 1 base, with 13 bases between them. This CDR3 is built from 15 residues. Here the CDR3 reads CASSPTGDRTDTQYF. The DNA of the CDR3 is TGTGCCAGCAGCCCGACGGGGGACCGCACAGATACGCAGTATTTT.

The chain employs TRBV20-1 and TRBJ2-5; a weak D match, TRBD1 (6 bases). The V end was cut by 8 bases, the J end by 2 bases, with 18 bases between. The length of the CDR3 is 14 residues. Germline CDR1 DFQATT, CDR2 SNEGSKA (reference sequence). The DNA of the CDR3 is TGCAGTTTCATGTCGACAGGTTTACAAGAGACCCAGTACTTC. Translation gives CSFMSTGLQETQYF.

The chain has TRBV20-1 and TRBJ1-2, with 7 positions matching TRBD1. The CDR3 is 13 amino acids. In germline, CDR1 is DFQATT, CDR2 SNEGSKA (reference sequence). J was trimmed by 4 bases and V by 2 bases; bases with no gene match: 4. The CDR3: CSARTPGGYGYTF. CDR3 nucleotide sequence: TGCAGTGCTAGAACCCCAGGGGGCTATGGCTACACCTTC.